The following is a TCR beta chain sequence with its context. Its antigen is still unknown. Primed by a sample-barcoded 5' primer and a J-beta primer mix, a second PCR proceeded for about 7 to 12 cycles. TCRdb reprocessed the 5' RACE reads via MiXCR and lists one record per CDR3 protein. The table has roughly 700,000 distinct CDR3 sequences, approximately 49% seen once. These data belong to a study of blood T cells in healthy people across ages. General study results and limits: Older age went with lower TCR beta diversity per million T cells, in a roughly linear way. Whereas aged donors had fewer naive CD4+ cells, long-lived donors had more of them and higher diversity. The CMV status of each donor remained undetermined, and this could have confounded shifts in expanded clonotypes.

The CDR3 loop spans 11 amino acids. Germline V gene lookup returns CDR1 MNHEY and CDR2 SVGEGT. The V end was cut by 2 bases, the J end by 6 bases, with 5 bases between. Each donor's blood draw was 8.5 to 10 milliliters of peripheral blood. The clonotype originates from an older woman in good health. Sequenced input: blood. The chain carries TRBV6-2 or TRBV6-3 and TRBJ2-7; D unclear. In DNA, the CDR3 is TGTGCCAGCAGTTACACCTCCGAGCAGTACTTC. Translated: CASSYTSEQYF.